A selection of T cell receptor beta chains follows, all from one sample in a study of T cell responses to AZD1222 COVID-19 vaccine. Data came from immunoSEQ multiplex PCR; TCRdb stores just in-frame clones and leaves some out. The sample consists of 45,000 to 55,000 clones, 80% to 90% of them appearing once. The specimen was peripheral blood, collected 28 days after the second AZD1222 dose. The receptors derive from an adult who received the AZD1222 COVID-19 vaccine. The CDR3 runs from the conserved cysteine through the conserved F or W. The D gene is left open where the match is weak. Clone size, where shown, is once, few, many, or a class for clones that have expanded.

>TRBJ1-6|NA|NA|TRBV10-3
TGTGCCATCAGTGAGTCCGAGACAGGTTATAATTCACCCCTCCACTTT
CAISESETGYNSPLHF
>TRBJ1-6|NA|NA|TRBV27
TGTGCCAGCAGTTTCTCCAATTCAGGGCGGTCACCCCTCCACTTT
CASSFSNSGRSPLHF
>TRBJ2-7|NA|NA|TRBV28
TGTGCCAGCGGGATGTCGGGGGTTGGGCACGAGCAGTACTTC
CASGMSGVGHEQYF
>TRBJ2-7|TRBD1|NA|TRBV5-1
TGCGCCAGCAGCGCCCCAGGACAGGGAGGCGTGTACGAGCAGTACTTC
CASSAPGQGGVYEQYF
>TRBJ1-6|TRBD1|NA|TRBV7-9
TGTGCCAGCAGTGTCAGGGACAGCTCCTATAATTCACCCCTCCACTTT
CASSVRDSSYNSPLHF
>TRBJ2-7|TRBD2|NA|TRBV7-9
TGTGCCAGCAGCCCTCTAGCGGGAGGGTACTACGAGCAGTACTTC
CASSPLAGGYYEQYF
>TRBJ2-7|NA|NA|TRBV30
TGTGCCTGGAGAGGCGGAGCCCCCTACGAGCAGTACTTC
CAWRGGAPYEQYF
>TRBJ2-7|TRBD2|NA|TRBV3-1/TRBV3-2
TGTGCCAGCAGCCAAGATCGCGGAGCGGGAGGGACCTACGAGCAGTACTTC
CASSQDRGAGGTYEQYF
>TRBJ1-1|TRBD1|NA|TRBV28
TGTGCCAGCAACGACAGGGATCGGACTGAAGCTTTCTTT
CASNDRDRTEAFF
>TRBJ2-1|TRBD2|once|TRBV19
TGTGCCAGTAGTATGATGGGGGGACTAGGCAATGAGCAGTTCTTC
CASSMMGGLGNEQFF
>TRBJ2-3|NA|NA|TRBV18
TGTGCCAGCTCACCACCTAGCGGTACCACAGATACGCAGTATTTT
CASSPPSGTTDTQYF
>TRBJ2-1|TRBD1|NA|TRBV10-2
TGCGCCTCCGGACAGGGGAATGAGCAGTTCTTC
CASGQGNEQFF
>TRBJ1-1|TRBD1|NA|TRBV28
TGTGCCAGCATTAAACAGGGGGCGGCTGAAGCTTTCTTT
CASIKQGAAEAFF
>TRBJ2-5|NA|NA|TRBV27
TGTGCCAGCGCTGAGGGCAGCCAAGAGACCCAGTACTTC
CASAEGSQETQYF
>TRBJ2-7|NA|NA|TRBV6-5
TGTGCCAGCAGTTACTCGATCGGGGTAAGAACCTACGAGCAGTACTTC
CASSYSIGVRTYEQYF
>TRBJ2-5|TRBD2|NA|TRBV18
TGTGCCAGCTCAACTAACCCGGGACTAGCGGGAGCCACACAAGAGACCCAGTACTTC
CASSTNPGLAGATQETQYF
>TRBJ2-1|NA|NA|TRBV9
TGTGCCAGCAGCGTAGGTCTAGCCCCTACATGGGAGCAGTTCTTC
CASSVGLAPTWEQFF
>TRBJ2-6|NA|NA|TRBV2
TGTGCCAGCAGAAGGGAGAGTCTCTCTGGGGCCAACGTCCTGACTTTC
CASRRESLSGANVLTF
>TRBJ1-5|NA|NA|TRBV28
TGTGCCAGCAGTCCAGGAGGGAATCAGCCCCAGCATTTT
CASSPGGNQPQHF
>TRBJ2-7|TRBD2|NA|TRBV18
TGTGCCAGCTCACCAGGACTAGCGGGCGACTACGAGCAGTACTTC
CASSPGLAGDYEQYF
>TRBJ1-2|NA|NA|TRBV28
TGTGCCAGCAGTTTTGAGGGACGACGTGGCTACACCTTC
CASSFEGRRGYTF
>TRBJ2-1|NA|NA|TRBV28
TGTGCCAGCAGTTTGCAGGGTTATGAGCAGTTCTTC
CASSLQGYEQFF
>TRBJ2-7|NA|NA|TRBV14
TGTGCCAGCAGCCAAGTCTACGAGCAGTACTTC
CASSQVYEQYF
>TRBJ2-7|TRBD1|few|TRBV7-8
TGTGCCAGCAGCTTAGTTTTAAAGGGACAGGGTTTTTACGAGCAGTACTTC
CASSLVLKGQGFYEQYF
>TRBJ2-1|NA|NA|TRBV5-1
TGCGCCAGCAGGTATGATGGGGGCGGACTAAAGCAGTTCTTC
CASRYDGGGLKQFF
>TRBJ2-1|TRBD2|NA|TRBV6-2/TRBV6-3
TGTGCCAGCAGTTCTAGCGGGAGGGCCGAGAATGAGCAGTTCTTC
CASSSSGRAENEQFF
>TRBJ1-3|NA|NA|TRBV18
TGTGCCAGCTCCACCGCAGGCTCTGGAAACACCATATATTTT
CASSTAGSGNTIYF
>TRBJ1-5|NA|NA|TRBV10-2
TGCGCCAGCAGTGAGCTAGGCCTTTTCAGGGAACGTGTAGGCAATCAGCCCCAGCATTTT
CASSELGLFRERVGNQPQHF
>TRBJ1-1|NA|NA|TRBV7-2
TGTGCCAGCAGCTTAGGGCTGCAGGGTTGGGCTGAAGCTTTCTTT
CASSLGLQGWAEAFF
>TRBJ2-7|TRBD2|NA|TRBV5-4
TGTGCCAGCAGCTCTCCGGGACTAGCGGGAGGGGGCTACGAGCAGTACTTC
CASSSPGLAGGGYEQYF
>TRBJ1-3|NA|NA|TRBV7-9
TGTGCCAGCAGCTTAGGTCCAGTTGGCTCTGGAAACACCATATATTTT
CASSLGPVGSGNTIYF
>TRBJ1-2|NA|once|TRBV4-1
TGCGCCAGCAGCCAAGAGGACGGGGAAGAGGATGGCTACACCTTC
CASSQEDGEEDGYTF
>TRBJ2-7|NA|NA|TRBV5-6
TGTGCCAGCACCGGGGACTTGATCTCCTACGAGCAGTACTTC
CASTGDLISYEQYF
>TRBJ2-6|NA|NA|TRBV5-1
TGCGCCAGCAGCCCCAGAGGGGGCTCTGGGGCCAACGTCCTGACTTTC
CASSPRGGSGANVLTF
>TRBJ1-1|NA|once|TRBV29-1
TGCAGCGCAGGGGCGGGGAGGAACACTGAAGCTTTCTTT
CSAGAGRNTEAFF
>TRBJ1-2|NA|NA|TRBV6-5
TGTGCCAGCTCAAAGGCTGGGGGCAGGGCCAATGGCTACACCTTC
CASSKAGGRANGYTF
>TRBJ1-2|NA|NA|TRBV4-2
TGTGCCAGCAGCCAAGAAAATGGCTACACCTTC
CASSQENGYTF
>TRBJ1-2|TRBD1|NA|TRBV28
TGTGCCAGCAGTTTAGGGCAGGGGGCTGGCTATGGCTACACCTTC
CASSLGQGAGYGYTF
>TRBJ1-2|NA|NA|TRBV5-8
TGTGCCAGCAGCTTCGGGGACCGACCTAACTATGGCTACACCTTC
CASSFGDRPNYGYTF
>TRBJ1-2|NA|NA|TRBV7-2
TGTGCCAGCAGCTTAGACAACCCCTATGGCTACACCTTC
CASSLDNPYGYTF
>TRBJ1-4|TRBD1|NA|TRBV30
TGTGCCTGGAGAGCCGGGACAGGGGATGAAAAACTGTTTTTT
CAWRAGTGDEKLFF
>TRBJ1-2|TRBD1|NA|TRBV4-3
TGCGCCAGCAGCCAAGCCACTGACAGGGGGGGACCCAACTATGGCTACACCTTC
CASSQATDRGGPNYGYTF
>TRBJ2-7|NA|once|TRBV5-1
TGCGCCAGCAGCGAGGGTGGAGGGCGGAACGAGCAGTACTTC
CASSEGGGRNEQYF
>TRBJ1-1|TRBD1|once|TRBV9
TGTGCCAGCAGCGTAGACGGGACAGGGGAATACACTGAAGCTTTCTTT
CASSVDGTGEYTEAFF
>TRBJ1-2|NA|NA|TRBV14
TGTGCCAGCAGCCAAGATATGGGACTTTCCCCTGATGATGGCTACACCTTC
CASSQDMGLSPDDGYTF
>TRBJ1-2|NA|NA|TRBV7-9
TGTGCCAGCAGCCCAGAGGGGCCTGGCGGCTACACCTTC
CASSPEGPGGYTF
>TRBJ2-1|NA|once|TRBV28
TGTGCTACTTTTGAGGCCAGCGTTCAGTTCTTC
CATFEASVQFF
>TRBJ1-1|NA|NA|TRBV5-4
TGTGCCAGCAGCTTGAGGCAGATGAACACTGAAGCTTTCTTT
CASSLRQMNTEAFF
>TRBJ2-3|TRBD2|NA|TRBV27
TGTGCCAGCAGTTCACCGGGACTAGGTACAGATACGCAGTATTTT
CASSSPGLGTDTQYF
>TRBJ1-5|TRBD1|NA|TRBV30
TGTGCCTGGGCACAGGGGGCGGATCAGCCCCAGCATTTT
CAWAQGADQPQHF
>TRBJ2-5|NA|NA|TRBV21-1
TGTGCCAGCAAAAAGGGTGCAGAGACCCAGTACTTC
CASKKGAETQYF
>TRBJ2-7|NA|NA|TRBV4-3
TGCGCCAGCAGCCAAGCGACTCATGCGTCCTACGAGCAGTACTTC
CASSQATHASYEQYF
>TRBJ2-7|NA|NA|TRBV28
TGTGCCAGCACCCCTACCCTGGGGGCTACCCTCTCCTACGAGCAGTACTTC
CASTPTLGATLSYEQYF
>TRBJ1-1|NA|NA|TRBV6-5
TGTGCCAGCAGTACCACTCAGGGACCCGGCGCTGAAGCTTTCTTT
CASSTTQGPGAEAFF
>TRBJ1-1|TRBD1|NA|TRBV27
TGTGCCAGCAGATCCCGGGACAGGGCGAACACTGAAGCTTTCTTT
CASRSRDRANTEAFF
>TRBJ2-3|NA|NA|TRBV3-1/TRBV3-2
TGTGCCAGCAGCCAAGATATAGCGACCCAGACAGATACGCAGTATTTT
CASSQDIATQTDTQYF
>TRBJ2-5|NA|few|TRBV28
TGTGCCAGCAGGAGGGAGGAAGAGACCCAGTACTTC
CASRREEETQYF
>TRBJ1-5|TRBD1|once|TRBV4-1
TGCGCCAGCAGCCAAATAGACAGGGAGGCTCAGCCCCAGCATTTT
CASSQIDREAQPQHF
>TRBJ1-5|TRBD1|NA|TRBV7-2
TGTGCCAGCAGCACACAGGGGGTCGATCAGCCCCAGCATTTT
CASSTQGVDQPQHF
>TRBJ2-7|NA|NA|TRBV18
TGTGCCAGCTCACCAGGGGGCCAGAACGAGCAGTACTTC
CASSPGGQNEQYF